The rows below give T cell receptor beta chains drawn from one sample of a study of CD8+CD57+ T cells in acquired aplastic anemia. TCRdb ran MiXCR on the reads and lists one entry per CDR3 protein. The sample shows fewer than 200,000 distinct CDR3 sequences, less than 60% of them seen only once. Material: sorted CD4+, CD8+, or CD8+CD57+ T cells (not recorded which) from PBMCs. These receptors were obtained from a human donor with aplastic anemia. Both conserved end residues are part of each CDR3. Each record gives: V gene, J gene, clone size, D gene, CDR3 protein, CDR3 DNA. D genes are given only for firm matches. Size is stated for part of the rows, as once, few or many counts, or as a class when the clone is expanded.

>TRBV2|TRBJ1-1|-|-
CASSYAGLNTEAFF
TGTGCCAGCAGTTACGCTGGACTGAACACTGAAGCTTTCTTT
>TRBV6-6|TRBJ1-4|many|-
CASSYGGAGNEKLFF
TGTGCCAGCAGTTACGGGGGGGCGGGAAATGAAAAACTGTTTTTT
>TRBV7-9|TRBJ2-5|-|-
CASSLVQDLRGQYF
TGTGCCAGCAGCTTAGTGCAGGACCTCAGGGGCCAGTACTTC
>TRBV29-1|TRBJ1-4|-|-
CSVGIANNEKLFF
TGCAGCGTTGGGATAGCCAATAATGAAAAACTGTTTTTT
>TRBV5-3|TRBJ2-2|many|-
CATNTGGRGGTGELFF
TGTGCAACGAATACGGGGGGCAGGGGAGGCACCGGGGAGCTGTTTTTT
>TRBV29-1|TRBJ2-1|many|-
CSVDPGRNEQFF
TGCAGCGTTGATCCGGGGAGGAATGAGCAGTTCTTC
>TRBV7-8|TRBJ1-2|-|-
CASSFTRDARNGYTF
TGTGCCAGCAGCTTTACGAGGGACGCCCGGAATGGCTACACCTTC
>TRBV10-3|TRBJ2-7|medium-sized|TRBD1
CAISEGDRGGYEQYF
TGTGCCATCAGTGAAGGGGACAGGGGCGGGTACGAGCAGTACTTC
>TRBV6-4|TRBJ1-6|-|TRBD1
CASSVPGGAHNSPLHF
TGTGCCAGCAGTGTTCCAGGGGGAGCCCATAATTCACCCCTCCACTTT
>TRBV5-1|TRBJ2-3|-|-
CASSLGLDRGTDTQYF
TGCGCCAGCAGCTTGGGTTTGGATCGGGGCACAGATACGCAGTATTTT
>TRBV4-3|TRBJ1-6|many|-
CASSQEGALSSYNSPLHF
TGCGCCAGCAGCCAAGAGGGGGCACTGAGCTCCTATAATTCACCCCTCCACTTT
>TRBV30|TRBJ1-1|few|-
CAWVMNTEAFF
TGTGCCTGGGTCATGAACACTGAAGCTTTCTTT
>TRBV10-3|TRBJ1-5|few|-
CAISAGDQPQHF
TGTGCCATCAGTGCTGGGGATCAGCCCCAGCATTTT
>TRBV20-1|TRBJ1-3|many|TRBD1
CSARDWSLGQGGSGNTIYF
TGCAGTGCTAGAGATTGGAGCTTGGGACAGGGAGGATCTGGAAACACCATATATTTT
>TRBV25-1|TRBJ1-1|-|TRBD1
CASSDPGQGAEAFF
TGTGCCAGCAGTGATCCGGGACAGGGGGCTGAAGCTTTCTTT
>TRBV20-1|TRBJ2-7|once|TRBD1
CSAPTGGYEQYF
TGCAGTGCTCCGACAGGGGGCTACGAGCAGTACTTC
>TRBV5-4|TRBJ2-7|many|-
CASSLDGVEQYF
TGTGCCAGCAGCTTGGATGGAGTCGAGCAGTACTTC
>TRBV19|TRBJ2-1|-|-
CASSPPDGYNEQFF
TGTGCCAGTAGTCCCCCGGACGGCTACAATGAGCAGTTCTTC
>TRBV4-3|TRBJ2-1|-|TRBD1
CASSQGSDRGANGQFF
TGCGCCAGCAGCCAAGGTTCCGACAGGGGTGCGAATGGGCAGTTCTTC
>TRBV10-2|TRBJ2-3|-|-
CASSESTQPATQYF
TGCGCCAGCAGTGAGTCGACTCAGCCCGCTACGCAGTATTTT
>TRBV10-3|TRBJ2-7|-|TRBD2
CAISESLAGPYEQYF
TGTGCCATCAGTGAGAGTCTAGCGGGCCCCTACGAGCAGTACTTC
>TRBV24-1|TRBJ1-2|-|-
CATSDSGGIHGYTF
TGTGCCACCAGTGACTCGGGGGGGATACATGGCTACACCTTC
>TRBV2|TRBJ1-1|many|TRBD1
CASSGTGWWGAFF
TGTGCCAGCAGTGGGACAGGGTGGTGGGGAGCTTTCTTT
>TRBV7-3|TRBJ1-1|-|-
CASSLGQVSRTSGTEAFF
TGTGCCAGCAGCTTGGGTCAGGTAAGCAGGACCTCAGGGACTGAAGCTTTCTTT
>TRBV12-3/TRBV12-4|TRBJ2-7|many|-
CASSFGGYYEQYF
TGTGCCAGCAGTTTTGGTGGCTACTACGAGCAGTACTTC
>TRBV27|TRBJ2-3|few|-
CASSFRGTDTQYF
TGTGCCAGCAGTTTCAGAGGCACAGATACGCAGTATTTT
>TRBV7-2|TRBJ1-5|many|-
CASSLAGGRQPQHF
TGTGCCAGCAGCTTAGCGGGGGGGCGTCAGCCCCAGCATTTT
>TRBV7-3|TRBJ2-7|many|TRBD1
CASSPATGLLEQYF
TGTGCCAGCAGCCCGGCGACAGGGTTGCTCGAGCAGTACTTC
>TRBV10-1|TRBJ1-6|-|TRBD1
CASRVDRGSSPLHF
TGCGCCAGCAGGGTGGACAGGGGAAGTTCACCCCTCCACTTT
>TRBV25-1|TRBJ1-1|-|-
CASSEYARGTAFF
TGTGCCAGCAGTGAATACGCGAGGGGAACAGCTTTCTTT